These T cell receptor beta chains were read from a single sample in a study of CD8 T cells in ankylosing spondylitis. In TCRdb, the 5' RACE reads were re-called with MiXCR into one record per CDR3 protein. The sample holds fewer than 500,000 distinct CDR3 sequences, 20% to 30% seen once. Sequencing was performed on blood, either unsorted or a sorted T cell fraction (not recorded which). The origin of the receptors is a male donor with ankylosing spondylitis. The CDR3 runs from the conserved cysteine through the conserved F or W.

>TRBV20-1|TRBJ1-1
CSARPGSRNTEAFF
>TRBV3-1|TRBJ2-5
CASRETSGSEGETQYF
>TRBV4-2|TRBJ2-5
CASSQGLLQETQYF
>TRBV24-1|TRBJ1-1
CATSKQGAKGTEAFF
>TRBV5-1|TRBJ2-1
CASSPGLLGNEQFF
>TRBV20-1|TRBJ1-5
CSASHPHLGQNNQPQHF
>TRBV2|TRBJ1-2
CASSELGGYGYTF
>TRBV12-3/TRBV12-4|TRBJ2-3
CASSSRADTQYF
>TRBV5-1|TRBJ2-1
CASSFGQGGNEQFF
>TRBV24-1|TRBJ2-5
CATSDLETQYF
>TRBV27|TRBJ1-1
CASSRGQGRWTEAFF
>TRBV7-6|TRBJ2-5
CASSSRAFQETQYF
>TRBV12-3/TRBV12-4|TRBJ1-1
CASSIYRDLNTEAFF
>TRBV7-8|TRBJ1-1
CASNPFDRGLNTEAFF
>TRBV2|TRBJ2-7
CASTPGLPSEQYF
>TRBV20-1|TRBJ2-3
CSARNSRLATDTQYF
>TRBV5-1|TRBJ2-7
CASRRQYEQYF
>TRBV11-2|TRBJ2-2
CASSRDQTGNGELFF
>TRBV5-1|TRBJ1-1
CASSWNPGTEAFF
>TRBV7-2|TRBJ2-1
CASNSIAGTGEQFF
>TRBV5-1|TRBJ2-1
CASSSQGAYNEQFF
>TRBV6-6|TRBJ2-2
CASSALDGELFF
>TRBV3-1|TRBJ2-1
CASSQDPTGVHYNEQFF
>TRBV2|TRBJ2-2
CASRKGTSGSTGELFF
>TRBV29-1|TRBJ2-1
CSVCSGSPADEQFF
>TRBV30|TRBJ2-7
CAWSVNSAPREQYF
>TRBV20-1|TRBJ1-1
CSAHRVGNTEAFF
>TRBV7-2|TRBJ1-1
CASSLRFGVSTEAFF
>TRBV7-2|TRBJ1-4
CASSLAGQGREKLFF
>TRBV19|TRBJ2-5
CARRTSGRETQYF
>TRBV20-1|TRBJ1-5
CSAPAGTNYQPQHF
>TRBV5-1|TRBJ2-1
CASSPLAGGPYNEQFF
>TRBV4-2|TRBJ2-1
CASSQRERLAVGNEQFF
>TRBV11-2|TRBJ2-2
CASSLDSGASTGELFF
>TRBV7-9|TRBJ1-1
CASSFWTGATKNTEAFF
>TRBV7-8|TRBJ2-3
CASVRLAGGMFTDTQYF
>TRBV10-1|TRBJ2-6
CASSVGASGANVLTF
>TRBV18|TRBJ1-1
CASSPLRTGLNTEAFF
>TRBV10-3|TRBJ2-2
CAISARPRDTGELFF
>TRBV7-9|TRBJ2-7
CASSSTGTGIYEQYF
>TRBV4-1|TRBJ2-1
CASSQDSGTTYNEQFF
>TRBV20-1|TRBJ1-2
CSARVGSYHHSSYGYTF
>TRBV29-1|TRBJ2-3
CSVEEFIAGGPTDTQYF
>TRBV12-3/TRBV12-4|TRBJ2-3
CASSRTAVNNTQYF
>TRBV11-2|TRBJ1-2
CASSLSGGKYTF
>TRBV28|TRBJ2-1
CASRKGQPYNEQFF
>TRBV11-1|TRBJ2-5
CASSPPTSGRAREETQYF
>TRBV7-2|TRBJ2-2
CASSTDRTNTGELFF
>TRBV3-1|TRBJ2-1
CASSQEVSGTGGEQFF
>TRBV12-3/TRBV12-4|TRBJ1-2
CASSPTGDGYTF
>TRBV6-2/TRBV6-3|TRBJ2-1
CASSSQREGLDEQFF
>TRBV12-3/TRBV12-4|TRBJ1-1
CASSPPPGGETEAFF
>TRBV24-1|TRBJ2-5
CATSDPYRGGLTGTQYF
>TRBV10-3|TRBJ1-6
CALRTAPNSPLHF
>TRBV7-2|TRBJ2-3
CASSSGGGRVSDTQYF
>TRBV28|TRBJ1-2
CASSRSTGLYGYTF
>TRBV30|TRBJ2-3
CAWSVGLVADTQYF
>TRBV12-3/TRBV12-4|TRBJ2-7
CATIYEQYF
>TRBV10-1|TRBJ2-5
CASSPNSGDGETQYF